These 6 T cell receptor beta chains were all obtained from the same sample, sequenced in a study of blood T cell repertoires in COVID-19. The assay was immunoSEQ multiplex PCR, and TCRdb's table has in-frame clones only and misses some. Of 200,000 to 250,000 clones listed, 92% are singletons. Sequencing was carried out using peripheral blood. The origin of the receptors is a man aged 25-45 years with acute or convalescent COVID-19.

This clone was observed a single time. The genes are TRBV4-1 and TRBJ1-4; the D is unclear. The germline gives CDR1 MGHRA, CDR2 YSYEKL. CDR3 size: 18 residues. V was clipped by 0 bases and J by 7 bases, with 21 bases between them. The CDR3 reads CASSQDDPKKYRGEKLFF. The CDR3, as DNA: TGCGCCAGCAGCCAAGATGACCCCAAGAAGTACCGGGGTGAAAAACTGTTTTTT.

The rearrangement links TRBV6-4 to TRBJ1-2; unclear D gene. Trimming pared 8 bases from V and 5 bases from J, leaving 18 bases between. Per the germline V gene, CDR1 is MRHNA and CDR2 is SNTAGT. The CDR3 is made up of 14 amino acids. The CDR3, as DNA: TGTGCCAGCGAATCCCCGGGAAGTTGGTATGGCTACACCTTC. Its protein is CASESPGSWYGYTF.

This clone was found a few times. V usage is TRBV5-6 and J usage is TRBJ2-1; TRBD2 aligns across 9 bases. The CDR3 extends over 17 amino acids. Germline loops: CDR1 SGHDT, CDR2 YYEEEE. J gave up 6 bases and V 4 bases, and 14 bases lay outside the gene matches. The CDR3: CASSPQGSAGGTNEQFF. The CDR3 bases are TGTGCCAGCAGCCCCCAAGGCTCAGCGGGAGGTACCAATGAGCAGTTCTTC. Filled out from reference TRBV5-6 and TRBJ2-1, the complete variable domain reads DAGVTQSPTHLIKTRGQQVTLRCSPKSGHDTVSWYQQALGQGPQFIFQYYEEEERQRGNFPDRFSGHQFPNYSSELNVNALLLGDSALYLCASSPQGSAGGTNEQFFGPGTRLTVL.

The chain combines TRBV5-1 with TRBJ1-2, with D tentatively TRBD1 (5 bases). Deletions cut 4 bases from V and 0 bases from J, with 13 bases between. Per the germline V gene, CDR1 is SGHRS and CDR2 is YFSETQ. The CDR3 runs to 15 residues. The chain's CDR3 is CASSPLGQANYGYTF. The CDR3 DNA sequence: TGCGCCAGCAGCCCCCTTGGACAAGCTAACTATGGCTACACCTTC.

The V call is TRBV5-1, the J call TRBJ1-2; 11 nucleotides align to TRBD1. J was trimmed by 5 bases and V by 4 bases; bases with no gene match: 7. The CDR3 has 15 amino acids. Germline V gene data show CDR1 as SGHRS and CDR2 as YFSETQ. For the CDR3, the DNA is TGCGCCAGCAGCGCGGACAGGGGGCGTCCGTATGGCTACACCTTC. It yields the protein CASSADRGRPYGYTF.

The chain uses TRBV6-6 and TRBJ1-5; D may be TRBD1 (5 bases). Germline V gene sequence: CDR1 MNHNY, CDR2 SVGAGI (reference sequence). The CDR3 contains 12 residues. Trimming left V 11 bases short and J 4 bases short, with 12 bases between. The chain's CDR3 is CAVGRDNQPQHF. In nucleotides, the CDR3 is TGTGCCGTGGGCAGGGATAATCAGCCCCAGCATTTT.